This TCR beta chain was profiled in a study of CD8 T cells in ankylosing spondylitis. The authors made TCR beta libraries by quantitative 5'-RACE with molecular barcodes. MiXCR, run by TCRdb on the 5' RACE reads, gives a single entry per CDR3 protein. The table lists roughly 450,000 distinct CDR3 sequences, roughly a quarter of them singletons. As concerns this clonotype: Its antigen is undetermined.

Overall study findings and caveats: Clones linked to the disease showed a CD8+ phenotype. They occurred at relatively low frequencies in peripheral blood. Made up of eight highly homologous variants, a TCR beta motif appeared characteristic of ankylosing spondylitis blood.

CDR1 SQVTM and CDR2 ANQGSEA come from the germline V gene. The CDR3 is 14 amino acids. V gave up 1 base and J gave up 2 bases, with 10 bases separating them. This chain links TRBV29-1 with TRBJ2-3; weak D call: TRBD1 (5 bases). The specimen sequenced was blood, either unsorted or a sorted T cell fraction (not recorded which). The receptor was derived from a male donor with ankylosing spondylitis. The CDR3 here is CSVEGVDNTDTQYF. In nucleotides, the CDR3 is TGCAGCGTTGAAGGGGTGGACAACACAGATACGCAGTATTTT.